Presented here are 2 T cell receptor beta chains from one specimen sequenced in a study of blood T cell repertoires in COVID-19. This table comes from immunoSEQ multiplex PCR, and its TCRdb copy is limited to in-frame clones, with some not included. Here the sample spans roughly 180,000 clones, around four fifths being singletons. The sample consisted of PBMCs or T cells enriched from blood (not recorded which). These receptors originate from a woman aged 45-65 years who had recovered from COVID-19.

This clone was seen once. V usage is TRBV11-3 and J usage is TRBJ1-4, with D unresolved. Germline V gives CDR1 SGHNT, CDR2 YENEEA. The V end was cut by 5 bases, the J end by 9 bases, with 13 bases between. This CDR3 is built from 13 residues. The CDR3 loop reads CASSLGIQKKLFF. The DNA of the CDR3 is TGTGCCAGCAGCCTCGGAATACAGAAAAAACTGTTTTTT.

The CDR3 nucleotides read TGTGCCAGCAGGGTGACTGTTTCGGGCTACACCTTC. Protein: CASRVTVSGYTF. V is TRBV6-5 and J is TRBJ1-2; D is uncertain. Germline CDR1 MNHEY, CDR2 SVGAGI. This CDR3 is built from 12 residues. Trimming removed 6 bases from V and 8 bases from J, with 13 bases in between.